This T cell receptor beta chain is from a study of blood T cell repertoires in COVID-19 (dated by TCRdb to 2020 to 2021). At the level of the whole study: Samples covering the acute and convalescent phases of COVID-19 were provided by collaborators in the United States, Italy and Spain. The material from the prospective study consisted of cDNA or gDNA derived from T cells, B-cell-depleted T cells, or PBMCs. The dataset comprised deeply sampled blood TCRbeta repertoires from subjects exposed to, actively infected with, or recovered from COVID-19. The repertoires were released in a freely available public database intended as a resource for research on the immune response to SARS-CoV-2. The samples were drawn from the first 160 participants of the ongoing ImmuneRACE study and from under 1,500 subjects provided by 6 global collaborators. The sample metadata nearly always contained a de-identified subject ID, COVID-19 status, age in years and sex. Where available, HLA class I and class II types were taken from metadata supplied by the sample provider and were not determined by assay-based typing.

Results and caveats for the whole study, not just this receptor: How much clinical and demographic metadata was included differed by source and by participant, and the metadata was provided uncurated.

TCRbeta CDR3 regions were amplified from genomic DNA using the immunoSEQ Assay, a bias-controlled multiplex PCR. The study's own analysis went as follows. The number of nucleated cells in each sample was estimated by amplification of reference gene primers within the assay. To quantify the absolute abundance of each unique TCRbeta CDR3 rearrangement, sequence reads were collapsed and filtered. For each sample, productive Simpson clonality was calculated as the square root of Simpson's diversity index across productive rearrangements. TCRdb carries this immuneACCESS record with in-frame sequences only. Its versions omit some clonotypes, under half of them owing to an unresolved V gene in the studies checked, with the rest unexplained. The DNA gave D and trimming, while V, J and clone size come from that table. This sample holds 60,000 or so clones; 75% to 80% were observed only once. 25% of the sample belongs to the ten largest clones.

Regarding this clone: There is no known antigen for this receptor. No base-level quality is on record; no much larger clone is a single base apart.

The collaborating institutions used their own protocols to collect whole blood in K2EDTA tubes. For TCRbeta analysis, collaborators shipped samples as frozen whole blood, isolated PBMCs, or DNA extracted from either of those sample types. Germline trimming amounts to 0 bases on V and 5 bases on J, with 9 as the count of junction bases outside the gene matches. CDR1 LGHDT and CDR2 YNNKEL were looked up in the germline V gene (reference sequence). The CDR3 sequence holds 16 residues, the cysteine and phenylalanine included. Only the CDR3 region is kept as DNA, spanning 48 bases read in frame from base 1.

Here the chain combines TRBV3-1 (or the pseudogene TRBV3-2) and TRBJ1-2, with 7 middle bases fitting TRBD1. Sequencing was carried out using peripheral blood. This sequence was found in a human donor in a cohort sampled during active COVID-19. This receptor carries the CDR3 CASSQDLVGTEYGYTF. The DNA sequence reads TGTGCCAGCAGCCAAGATCTTGTAGGGACAGAGTATGGCTACACCTTC.